This T cell receptor beta chain originates from a study of control samples from healthy donors and cancer patients. The method was immunoSEQ multiplex PCR; TCRdb's version includes in-frame clones alone and lacks a portion of them. The repertoire includes around 190,000 clones, around 94% of them detected once, and roughly 1.3% sits in the top ten. This clonotype originated in a young man in good health. Material: blood.

CDR3 DNA sequence: TGCGCCAGCAGCCGATCCGGGACAGGGGAAAATAATGAAAAACTGTTTTTT. Protein product: CASSRSGTGENNEKLFF. The chain employs TRBV4-1 and TRBJ1-4; 10 bases are shared with TRBD1. Trimming took 4 bases from V and 4 from J; bases not matched to a gene: 9. This CDR3 is 17 amino acids long. The germline V gene encodes CDR1 MGHRA and CDR2 YSYEKL.